This T cell receptor beta chain was documented in a study of shared clonotypes between healthy human individuals. Study-wide points: Sequencing depth was expected to affect clonotype sharing among donors.

Libraries were prepared by immunoSEQ multiplex PCR; TCRdb keeps only in-frame clonotypes and omits some of them. Of about 2.4 million clones listed, 93% are singletons. The CDR3 runs 16 residues. V lost 4 bases, J lost 1 base, and 3 bases stayed unmatched. From germline, CDR1 is MNHEY and CDR2 SMNVEV (reference sequence). Every one of the donors was a Caucasian adult that lived in Nashville, Tennessee. The study separated CD4+ cells into CD45RA+ naive and CD45RA-negative memory subsets. Of note for this clone: No antigen is known for it.

The source is a man between 18 and 35 years old in good health. Some clones in this sample may be carry-over from other donors' samples. The sequencing input was naive CD4+ T cells from PBMCs. Specified subset: CD45RA+ positively selected. J is TRBJ2-1 and V is TRBV27, with TRBD2 matching 11 bases. As DNA, the CDR3 is TGTGCCAGCAGTTGGCGACTAGCGGGGTCCTACAATGAGCAGTTCTTC. As protein: CASSWRLAGSYNEQFF.